This T cell receptor (beta chain) was obtained from a study of spatial heterogeneity in lung cancer. Whole-study context: TCR and UMI combinations that were unique each appeared, on average, more than ten times in raw reads. Findings and caveats of the study: Resection blood, more than follow-up blood, showed ubiquitous expanded tumor TCRs.

With regard to this clonotype: Its target is unknown.

This CDR3 has 12 amino acids. Germline CDR1 SQVTM, CDR2 ANQGSEA. V shed 6 bases and J shed 1 base, with 9 bases lying between them. The library protocol tagged each TCR cDNA with a unique molecular identifier. TCRdb analysed the 5' RACE reads with MiXCR anew, one entry per CDR3 protein. The sample includes tens of thousands of distinct CDR3 sequences, more than 15% of them seen just once. Sample time point: sample taken at primary tumor resection. TCRs were sequenced from unsorted whole RNA of tumor, nontumor lung or PBMC. The donor population consisted of approximately 68 patients with untreated, early-stage non-small cell lung cancer.

The gene calls are TRBV29-1 and TRBJ1-1; weak D call: TRBD1 (5 bases). Sequencing was performed on PBMCs, taken at surgery. The TCR sequence derives from a male donor with early-stage non-small cell lung cancer. CDR3 nucleotide sequence: TGCAGCGTAGCCGGGACGAACACTGAAGCTTTCTTT. This gives the protein CSVAGTNTEAFF.